This entry concerns a single T cell receptor beta chain. Seattle patients were enrolled during active infection and followed longitudinally. This record belongs to a study of blood T cell repertoires in COVID-19. As for the study in general: Spain, Italy and the United States supplied samples that represented acute and convalescent COVID-19. Sample material is recorded as cDNA or gDNA derived from T cells, B-cell-depleted T cells, or PBMCs.

Authors' analysis steps: Reference gene primers were amplified, and this amplification served to estimate nucleated cell counts. The protocol was immunoSEQ multiplex PCR, while the TCRdb copy is restricted to in-frame clones and leaves out a portion. V and J calls and clone size follow that table, whereas D and trimming were derived from the DNA. The table includes roughly 100,000 clones, approximately 80% detected once. Trimming removed 0 bases from V and 11 bases from J; junction bases left unmatched: 4. Germline CDR1 reads SGDLS; CDR2 reads YYNGEE. The CDR3 is 13 amino acids. V and J are TRBV9 and TRBJ2-3; TRBD2 matches at 9 bases. This sequence was found in an elderly man with COVID-19, enrolled during active disease. Sequences were obtained from peripheral blood. Written as DNA, the CDR3 is TGTGCCAGCAGCGTAGAGGCGGGGGGGAGGCAGTATTTT. This sequence encodes CASSVEAGGRQYF.